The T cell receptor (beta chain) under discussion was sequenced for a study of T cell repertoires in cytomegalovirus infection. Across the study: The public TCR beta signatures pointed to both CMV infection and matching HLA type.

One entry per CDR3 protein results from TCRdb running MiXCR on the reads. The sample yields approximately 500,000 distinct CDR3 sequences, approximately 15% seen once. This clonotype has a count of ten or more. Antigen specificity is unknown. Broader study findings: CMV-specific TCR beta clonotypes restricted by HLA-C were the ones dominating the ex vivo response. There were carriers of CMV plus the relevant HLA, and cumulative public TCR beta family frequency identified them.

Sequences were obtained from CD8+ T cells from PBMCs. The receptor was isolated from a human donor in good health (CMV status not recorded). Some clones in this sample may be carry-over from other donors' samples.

The CDR3 spells CASSPRVAATDTQYF. CDR3 sequence (DNA): TGTGCCAGCAGCCCAAGGGTTGCGGCGACAGATACGCAGTATTTT. The chain uses TRBV7-8 and TRBJ2-3; unclear D gene. This CDR3 is 15 amino acids long. Per the germline V gene, CDR1 is SGHVS and CDR2 is FQNEAQ. The V end lost 5 bases, the J end lost 3 bases, and 15 bases lay between the germline ends.